This T cell receptor beta chain was captured by sequencing in a study of blood T cell repertoires in COVID-19. A word on this clone: Other DNA sequences in this specimen translate into the identical CDR3.

V was cut by 3 bases and J by 0 bases, with 8 bases left in between. The CDR3 has 14 amino acids. CDR1 and CDR2 (germline): LNHDA, SQIVND (reference sequence). This table comes from immunoSEQ multiplex PCR, and its TCRdb copy is limited to in-frame clones, with some not included. Of over 150,000 clones in the sample, about 80% were seen once. Sequencing input: peripheral blood. This rearrangement joins TRBV19 to TRBJ1-1; possibly TRBD1 for D (5 bases). The origin of this receptor is a woman aged 60-70 years with acute or convalescent COVID-19. The CDR3 nucleotides read TGTGCCAGTAGTATTGGCAGGGTGAACACTGAAGCTTTCTTT. It specifies CASSIGRVNTEAFF.